This T cell receptor (beta chain) derives from a study of T cells in Graves' hyperthyroidism and ophthalmopathy. On the study more broadly: Before treatment of any kind, peripheral blood was taken at initial diagnosis.

At least ten counts were recorded for this clonotype. No ophthalmopathy progression within 18 months constituted stable Graves' hyperthyroidism. In patients aged 18 to 65, hyperthyroidism was newly diagnosed, with duration under 2 months. It was uncontrolled infection, other autoimmune disease, pregnancy or lactation that excluded patients. Authors of the study amplified TCR beta CDR3 regions from RNA transcripts. In the first-round RT-PCR of the TCR CDR3, the HTBI primer set was used. From the multiplex PCR reads, TCRdb called clonotypes with MiXCR, one entry per CDR3 protein. The data show some 700,000 distinct CDR3 sequences, around 16% seen once. Trimming took 4 bases from V and 5 from J, leaving 18 bases between them. The CDR3 totals 15 residues. Per the germline V gene, CDR1 is LGHNT and CDR2 is FRNRAP.

The sequencing sample was made of blood. The receptor's source is a man aged 45 to 65 with Graves' hyperthyroidism. The chain couples TRBV12-5 to TRBJ2-7; the D is unclear. CDR3 sequence: CASGSSLEMDDEQYF. DNA for the CDR3: TGTGCTAGTGGTTCCAGCCTGGAAATGGACGACGAGCAGTACTTC.